Listed below are T cell receptor beta chains from one sample, sequenced in a study of T-cell memory formation after mild COVID-19. Using its own MiXCR run on the 5' RACE reads, TCRdb lists one record per CDR3 protein. The sample yields roughly 100,000 distinct CDR3 sequences, about 12% seen once. Sequencing input: PBMCs or a T cell subset sorted from them (not recorded which). The receptor set was obtained from an adult woman who had mild COVID-19 (a few samples of this study predate the infection). Cell type and time point are not known. CDR3s include the opening cysteine and the closing phenylalanine or tryptophan. The D gene is left open where the match is weak. Size is omitted from some rows. Given values are once, few, many or a class for expanded clones.

clone size: few
V gene: TRBV6-1
D gene: -
J gene: TRBJ2-3
CDR3 DNA: TGTGCCAGCAGTGAAGTAGGAAGCCTGGGGCCAGATACGCAGTATTTT
CDR3 protein: CASSEVGSLGPDTQYF

clone size: few
V gene: TRBV4-1
D gene: -
J gene: TRBJ1-2
CDR3 DNA: TGCGCCAGCAGCCAAGAATATTCAGGTGGCTACACCTTC
CDR3 protein: CASSQEYSGGYTF

clone size: -
V gene: TRBV2
D gene: -
J gene: TRBJ1-2
CDR3 DNA: TGTGCCAGCAAAGACGGGATAGCTAACTATGGCTACACCTTC
CDR3 protein: CASKDGIANYGYTF

clone size: once
V gene: TRBV3-1
D gene: -
J gene: TRBJ2-5
CDR3 DNA: TGTGCCAGCAGCCAAGAATACAGTCAAGAGACCCAGTACTTC
CDR3 protein: CASSQEYSQETQYF

clone size: -
V gene: TRBV29-1
D gene: -
J gene: TRBJ2-1
CDR3 DNA: TGCAGCGTTTACGGAGCCTACAATGAGCAGTTCTTC
CDR3 protein: CSVYGAYNEQFF

clone size: few
V gene: TRBV11-1
D gene: -
J gene: TRBJ2-1
CDR3 DNA: TGTGCCAGCAGCGACTCCTTGGGCGAAACCTACAATGAGCAGTTCTTC
CDR3 protein: CASSDSLGETYNEQFF

clone size: -
V gene: TRBV18
D gene: TRBD2
J gene: TRBJ2-1
CDR3 DNA: TGTGCCAGCTCAACGGGACTAGTGATGGATGAGCAGTTCTTC
CDR3 protein: CASSTGLVMDEQFF

clone size: few
V gene: TRBV7-9
D gene: TRBD2
J gene: TRBJ2-1
CDR3 DNA: TGTGCCAGCAGCCCGGACACGGGACTAGCGGGGTTTGAGCAGTTCTTC
CDR3 protein: CASSPDTGLAGFEQFF

clone size: medium-sized
V gene: TRBV5-4
D gene: -
J gene: TRBJ2-3
CDR3 DNA: TGTGCCAGCAGCATGGGAACAGATACGCAGTATTTT
CDR3 protein: CASSMGTDTQYF

clone size: few
V gene: TRBV9
D gene: -
J gene: TRBJ2-7
CDR3 DNA: TGTGCCAGCAGCGTAGCTTGGGGGAGTTCCTACGAGCAGTACTTC
CDR3 protein: CASSVAWGSSYEQYF

clone size: -
V gene: TRBV5-1
D gene: -
J gene: TRBJ2-3
CDR3 DNA: TGCGCCAGCAGCTTGGAACCGCCAGATACGCAGTATTTT
CDR3 protein: CASSLEPPDTQYF

clone size: many
V gene: TRBV20-1
D gene: TRBD2
J gene: TRBJ2-7
CDR3 DNA: TGCAGTGCTAGAGATCCCCTAGCGGGAGGAGGTAACGAGCAGTACTTC
CDR3 protein: CSARDPLAGGGNEQYF

clone size: few
V gene: TRBV29-1
D gene: -
J gene: TRBJ2-5
CDR3 DNA: TGCAGCGGCGAGGGAGCGGGCCAAGAGACCCAGTACTTC
CDR3 protein: CSGEGAGQETQYF

clone size: few
V gene: TRBV9
D gene: -
J gene: TRBJ2-5
CDR3 DNA: TGTGCCAGCAGCGTAGACAGTCAAGAGACCCAGTACTTC
CDR3 protein: CASSVDSQETQYF

clone size: few
V gene: TRBV11-2
D gene: -
J gene: TRBJ2-3
CDR3 DNA: TGTGCCAGCAGCTTGATAGCGGAAAGCACAGATACGCAGTATTTT
CDR3 protein: CASSLIAESTDTQYF